The rows below give T cell receptor beta chains drawn from one sample of a study of T cell responses to AZD1222 COVID-19 vaccine. Clones were read by immunoSEQ multiplex PCR, and TCRdb kept only the in-frame ones, dropping some. This sample carries about 92,000 clones, approximately 91% of them seen once, and the ten largest clones take approximately 22%. The source was peripheral blood, collected on day 0 of AZD1222 vaccination. These receptors came from an adult in good health. Both conserved end residues are part of each CDR3. A D gene is named only where the DNA matches it firmly. Expanded clones are given a class, and other clones once, few, many or no size at all.

J: TRBJ2-1
size: .
D: .
V: TRBV5-6
CDR3: CASSLYNEQFF
DNA: TGTGCCAGCAGCTTGTACAATGAGCAGTTCTTC

J: TRBJ2-1
size: .
D: .
V: TRBV12-3/TRBV12-4
CDR3: CASSLRGEQFF
DNA: TGTGCCAGCAGTTTACGAGGTGAGCAGTTCTTC

J: TRBJ2-7
size: .
D: TRBD2
V: TRBV4-1
CDR3: CASSQVAGGLLYEQYF
DNA: TGCGCCAGCAGCCAAGTGGCGGGGGGCTTACTCTACGAGCAGTACTTC

J: TRBJ1-3
size: .
D: .
V: TRBV21-1
CDR3: CASRVTGLLSGNTIYF
DNA: TGTGCCAGCAGAGTAACAGGCCTGCTTTCTGGAAACACCATATATTTT

J: TRBJ2-1
size: .
D: TRBD2
V: TRBV6-2/TRBV6-3
CDR3: CASSYGLAGVNNEQFF
DNA: TGTGCCAGCAGTTACGGGTTAGCGGGGGTTAACAATGAGCAGTTCTTC

J: TRBJ1-2
size: .
D: .
V: TRBV19
CDR3: CASSGTVGNGYTF
DNA: TGTGCCAGTAGTGGGACGGTGGGGAATGGCTACACCTTC

J: TRBJ2-5
size: .
D: .
V: TRBV5-4
CDR3: CASSLSVGVETQYF
DNA: TGTGCCAGCAGCTTGTCCGTGGGGGTAGAGACCCAGTACTTC

J: TRBJ2-3
size: .
D: .
V: TRBV25-1
CDR3: CASSRGGVGTDTQYF
DNA: TGTGCCAGCAGTAGAGGGGGGGTTGGCACAGATACGCAGTATTTT

J: TRBJ1-2
size: .
D: TRBD1
V: TRBV7-6
CDR3: CASSSRDSNYGYTF
DNA: TGTGCCAGCAGCAGCCGGGACAGCAACTATGGCTACACCTTC

J: TRBJ1-2
size: .
D: .
V: TRBV7-3
CDR3: CASSPYTGEGYTF
DNA: TGTGCCAGCAGCCCATACACGGGAGAGGGCTACACCTTC

J: TRBJ2-2
size: .
D: .
V: TRBV12-3/TRBV12-4
CDR3: CATQLLFAGELFF
DNA: TGTGCCACCCAGCTACTCTTTGCCGGGGAGCTGTTTTTT

J: TRBJ1-1
size: .
D: .
V: TRBV15
CDR3: CATSRGQVNTEAFF
DNA: TGTGCCACCAGCAGAGGACAGGTGAACACTGAAGCTTTCTTT

J: TRBJ2-2
size: .
D: .
V: TRBV6-2/TRBV6-3
CDR3: CASSSTWNTGELFF
DNA: TGTGCCAGCAGTTCCACATGGAACACCGGGGAGCTGTTTTTT

J: TRBJ2-5
size: .
D: TRBD2
V: TRBV5-4
CDR3: CASSPPQRGRFQETQYF
DNA: TGTGCCAGCAGCCCACCCCAGCGGGGGCGATTCCAAGAGACCCAGTACTTC

J: TRBJ1-2
size: .
D: .
V: TRBV9
CDR3: CASSPRTDNYGYTF
DNA: TGTGCCAGCAGCCCAAGGACGGATAACTATGGCTACACCTTC

J: TRBJ1-2
size: .
D: .
V: TRBV6-5
CDR3: CASSYTPTPGDGYTF
DNA: TGTGCCAGCAGTTACACACCAACACCAGGGGACGGCTACACCTTC

J: TRBJ1-3
size: .
D: .
V: TRBV15
CDR3: CATSRDTGRVGNTIYF
DNA: TGTGCCACCAGCAGAGATACGGGGCGGGTCGGAAACACCATATATTTT

J: TRBJ2-5
size: .
D: .
V: TRBV6-5
CDR3: CASTEGRQETQYF
DNA: TGTGCCTCCACGGAGGGGCGTCAAGAGACCCAGTACTTC

J: TRBJ1-5
size: .
D: .
V: TRBV19
CDR3: CASRKDTGGNQPQHF
DNA: TGTGCCAGTAGGAAGGACACGGGAGGCAATCAGCCCCAGCATTTT

J: TRBJ1-6
size: .
D: TRBD1
V: TRBV27
CDR3: CASRGQARFSPLHF
DNA: TGTGCCAGCAGAGGACAGGCTCGTTTTTCACCCCTCCACTTT

J: TRBJ1-1
size: .
D: .
V: TRBV3-1/TRBV3-2
CDR3: CASSPGGPGWTEAFF
DNA: TGTGCCAGCAGCCCCGGGGGTCCGGGGTGGACTGAAGCTTTCTTT

J: TRBJ1-6
size: .
D: .
V: TRBV4-1
CDR3: CASSTPLQGLKNSPLHF
DNA: TGCGCCAGCAGCACTCCCTTACAGGGTTTGAAGAATTCACCCCTCCACTTT

J: TRBJ2-7
size: once
D: TRBD1
V: TRBV28
CDR3: CASSPGQGVYEQYF
DNA: TGTGCCAGCAGCCCGGGACAGGGAGTATACGAGCAGTACTTC

J: TRBJ2-2
size: .
D: .
V: TRBV14
CDR3: CASSQEYRGTGELFF
DNA: TGTGCCAGCAGCCAAGAGTACCGGGGCACCGGGGAGCTGTTTTTT

J: TRBJ1-2
size: .
D: TRBD1
V: TRBV25-1
CDR3: CASSESGPQGAGYTF
DNA: TGTGCCAGCAGTGAGTCGGGACCACAGGGGGCTGGCTACACCTTC